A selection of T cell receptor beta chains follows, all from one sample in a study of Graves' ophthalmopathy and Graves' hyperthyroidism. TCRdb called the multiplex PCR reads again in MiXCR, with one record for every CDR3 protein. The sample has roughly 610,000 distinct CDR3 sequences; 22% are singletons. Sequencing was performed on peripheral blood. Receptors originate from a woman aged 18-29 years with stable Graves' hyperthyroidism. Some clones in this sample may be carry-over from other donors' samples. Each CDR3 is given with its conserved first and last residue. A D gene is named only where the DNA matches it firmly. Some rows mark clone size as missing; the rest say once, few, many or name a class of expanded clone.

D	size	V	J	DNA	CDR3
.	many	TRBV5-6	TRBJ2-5	TGTGCCAGCAGCTTGGCCAACTTAGCGGCTTTCGCAGAGACCCAGTACTTC	CASSLANLAAFAETQYF
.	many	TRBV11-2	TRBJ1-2	TGTGCCAGCAGCTTTCTTGGGGGAGGCTACACCTTC	CASSFLGGGYTF
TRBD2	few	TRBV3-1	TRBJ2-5	TGTGCCAGCAGACGAAGACTAGCAGACTACCAAGAGACCCAGTACTTC	CASRRRLADYQETQYF
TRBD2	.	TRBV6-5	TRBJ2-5	TGTGCCAGCAGTTACGTCCTAGCGGGGGGGAGGGAGACCCAGTACTTC	CASSYVLAGGRETQYF
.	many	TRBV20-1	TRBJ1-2	TGCAGTGCTAGGCCGGGAGACTTTAGAAGGAACTATGGCTACACCTTC	CSARPGDFRRNYGYTF
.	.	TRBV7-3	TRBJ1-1	TGTGCCAGCAGCCAGGGAAGGCGCACTGAAGCTTTCTTT	CASSQGRRTEAFF
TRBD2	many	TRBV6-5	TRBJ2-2	TGTGCCAGCAGTTGGGGCGGGAGCATCAACGGGGAGCTGTTTTTT	CASSWGGSINGELFF
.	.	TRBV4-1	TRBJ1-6	TGCGCCAGCAGCCAATTGGGCAGCTATAATTCACCCCTCCACTTT	CASSQLGSYNSPLHF
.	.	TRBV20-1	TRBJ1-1	TGCAGTGCTAGATACACCCCAGGGAACACTGAAGCTTTCTTT	CSARYTPGNTEAFF
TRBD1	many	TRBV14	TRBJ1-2	TGTGCCAGCAGCCATGACAGGGGTTATGGCTACACCTTC	CASSHDRGYGYTF
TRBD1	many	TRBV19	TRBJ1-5	TGTGCCAGTACCGCACAGGGGAGCAATCAGCCCCAGCATTTT	CASTAQGSNQPQHF
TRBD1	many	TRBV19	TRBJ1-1	TGTGCCAGTAGAAGGGACAGGGCCGAAGCTTTCTTT	CASRRDRAEAFF
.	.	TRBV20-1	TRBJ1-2	TGCAGGGGAGGGGAGGGGTCAGCTAACTATGGCTACACCTTC	CRGGEGSANYGYTF
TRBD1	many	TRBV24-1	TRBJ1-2	TGTGCCACCAGTGAGGGACAGGATGGAAGAAATGGCTACACCTTC	CATSEGQDGRNGYTF
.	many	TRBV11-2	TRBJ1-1	TGTGCCAGCAGCTTAGATCTCACAGGGTTTTCTGAAGCTTTCTTT	CASSLDLTGFSEAFF
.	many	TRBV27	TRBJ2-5	TGTGCCAGCAGTTTTCGAGTCGGCAGCCAAGAGACCCAGTACTTC	CASSFRVGSQETQYF
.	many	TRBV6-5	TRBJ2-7	TGTGCCAGCACCCCCCCAGGGAACTCCTACGAGCAGTACTTC	CASTPPGNSYEQYF
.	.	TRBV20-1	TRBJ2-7	TGCAGTGCTAGAGAGAGGGCTACCTACGAGCAGTACTTC	CSARERATYEQYF
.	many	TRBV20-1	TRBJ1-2	TGCAGTGCTAGAGAGTGGGATACGAGCTATGGCTACACCTTC	CSAREWDTSYGYTF
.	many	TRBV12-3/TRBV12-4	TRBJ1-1	TGTGCCAGCAGTTTACGGGGGAGGGCCCAAGCTTTCTTT	CASSLRGRAQAFF
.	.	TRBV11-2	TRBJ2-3	TGTGCCAGCAGCTTGGGGACCTCCGATACGCAGTATTTT	CASSLGTSDTQYF
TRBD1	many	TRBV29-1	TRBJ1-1	TGCAGCGCTGGGGACAGGGGGCTAGGCACTGAAGCTTTCTTT	CSAGDRGLGTEAFF
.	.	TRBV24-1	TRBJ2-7	TGTGCCACCAGTGCTCGGGACGGAGACTACGAGCAGTACTTC	CATSARDGDYEQYF
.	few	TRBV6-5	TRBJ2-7	TGTGCCAGCAGTTACTCTCCAGGGGGGTCCTACGAGCAGTACTTC	CASSYSPGGSYEQYF
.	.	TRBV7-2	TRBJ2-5	TGTGCCAGCAGCGAGTGGTCCACGGGCGCTGAGACCCAGTACTTC	CASSEWSTGAETQYF
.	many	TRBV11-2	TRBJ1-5	TGTGCCAGCAGCTTAGACAGGGGAGGGCATCAGCCCCAGCATTTT	CASSLDRGGHQPQHF
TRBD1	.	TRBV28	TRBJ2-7	TGTGCCAGCTTACGCGTGGGACAGACCCCCTACGAGCAGTACTTC	CASLRVGQTPYEQYF
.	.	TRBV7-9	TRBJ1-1	TGTGCCATCAGCTTAAACGGAGGGAACACTGAAGCTTTCTTT	CAISLNGGNTEAFF
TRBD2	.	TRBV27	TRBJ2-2	TGTGCCAGCAAGGGCGGGGGATGGGCCGGGGAGCTGTTTTTT	CASKGGGWAGELFF
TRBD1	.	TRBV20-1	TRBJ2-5	TGCAGTGCTCCCGTCGCAGGGGGCGTTGAGACCCAGTACTTC	CSAPVAGGVETQYF
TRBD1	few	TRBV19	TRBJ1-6	TGTGCCAGTAGTCTCTTACTAGAGGGGGCGAATAATTCACCCCTCCACTTT	CASSLLLEGANNSPLHF
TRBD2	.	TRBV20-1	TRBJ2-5	TGCAGTGCTATGAACCCCGCTAGCGGGGGCGCAAAAGAGACCCAGTACTTC	CSAMNPASGGAKETQYF
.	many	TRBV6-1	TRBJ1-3	TGTGCCAGCAGTGGGGTAGGAGGGCCGCCTGGAAACACCATATATTTT	CASSGVGGPPGNTIYF
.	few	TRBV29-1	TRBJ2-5	TGCAGCGTTGAATTGGACCGGGGAGGGACCCAGTACTTC	CSVELDRGGTQYF
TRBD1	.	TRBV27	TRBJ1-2	TGTGCCAGCAGTTCCGAACAGGGGATTCTCTATGGCTACACCTTC	CASSSEQGILYGYTF
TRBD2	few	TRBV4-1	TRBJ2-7	TGCGCCAGCAGCCCTTCTAGCGGGGCTCCCTACGAGCAGTACTTC	CASSPSSGAPYEQYF
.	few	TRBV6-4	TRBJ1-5	TGTGCCAGCAGTAGACAGCGGTCTCAGCCCCAGCATTTT	CASSRQRSQPQHF
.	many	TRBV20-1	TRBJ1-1	TGCAGTGCTAGTTGGGCAGGAGTCCAAATGAACACTGAAGCTTTCTTT	CSASWAGVQMNTEAFF
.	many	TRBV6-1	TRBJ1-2	TGTGCCAGCAGCCCCCGACCGCCCGGGAGCTATGGCTACACCTTC	CASSPRPPGSYGYTF
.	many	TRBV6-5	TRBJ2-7	TGTGCCAGCAGTTACTCTCCTGACCCAACTAGCGAGCAGTACTTC	CASSYSPDPTSEQYF
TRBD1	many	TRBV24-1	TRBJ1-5	TGTGCCACCAGTGAGGGTGGGACAGAGAATTATAGCAATCAGCCCCAGCATTTT	CATSEGGTENYSNQPQHF
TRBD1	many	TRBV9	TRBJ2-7	TGTGCCAGCAGCGTAGGGGGACAGGGTGGCTACGAGCAGTACTTC	CASSVGGQGGYEQYF
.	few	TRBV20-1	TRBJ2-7	TGCAGTGCTAGAGACGCGGAGGGCTACGAGCAGTACTTC	CSARDAEGYEQYF
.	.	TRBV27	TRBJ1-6	TGTGCCAGCAGTTCGAACACTTCACCCCTCCACTTT	CASSSNTSPLHF
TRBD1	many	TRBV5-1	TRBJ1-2	TGCGCCAGCAGCAAGGGACAGGGAGGATGGAGCTATGGCTACACCTTC	CASSKGQGGWSYGYTF
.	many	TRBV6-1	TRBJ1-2	TGTGCCAGCGGGACCGGTGGCTACACCTTC	CASGTGGYTF